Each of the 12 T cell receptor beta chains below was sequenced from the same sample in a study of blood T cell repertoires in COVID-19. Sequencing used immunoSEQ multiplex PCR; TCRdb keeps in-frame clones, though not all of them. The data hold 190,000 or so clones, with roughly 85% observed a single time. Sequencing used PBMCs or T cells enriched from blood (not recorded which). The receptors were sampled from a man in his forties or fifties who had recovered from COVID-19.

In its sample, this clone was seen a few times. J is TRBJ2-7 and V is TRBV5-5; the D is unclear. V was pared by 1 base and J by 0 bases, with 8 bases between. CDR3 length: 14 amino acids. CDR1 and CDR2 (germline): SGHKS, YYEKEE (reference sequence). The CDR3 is CASSLWLNSYEQYF. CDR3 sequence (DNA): TGTGCCAGCAGCTTGTGGCTGAACTCCTACGAGCAGTACTTC.

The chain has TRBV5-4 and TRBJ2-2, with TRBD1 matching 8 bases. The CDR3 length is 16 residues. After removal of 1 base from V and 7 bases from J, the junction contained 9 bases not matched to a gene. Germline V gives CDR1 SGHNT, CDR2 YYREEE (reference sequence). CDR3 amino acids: CASSLTGQGIVGELFF. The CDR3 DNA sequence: TGTGCCAGCAGCTTGACAGGACAGGGCATAGTCGGGGAGCTGTTTTTT.

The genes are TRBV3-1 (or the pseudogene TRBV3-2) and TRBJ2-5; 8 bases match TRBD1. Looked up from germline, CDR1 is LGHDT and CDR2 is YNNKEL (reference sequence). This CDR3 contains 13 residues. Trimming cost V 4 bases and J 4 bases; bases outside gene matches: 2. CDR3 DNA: TGTGCCAGCAGCCGTCAGGGGGCAGAGACCCAGTACTTC. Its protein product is CASSRQGAETQYF.

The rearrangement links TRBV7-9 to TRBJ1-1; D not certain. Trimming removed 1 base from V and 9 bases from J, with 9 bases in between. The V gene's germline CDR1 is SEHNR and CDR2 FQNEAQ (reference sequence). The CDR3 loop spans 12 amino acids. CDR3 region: CASSLDWAQAFF. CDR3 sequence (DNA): TGTGCCAGCAGCTTAGACTGGGCCCAAGCTTTCTTT.

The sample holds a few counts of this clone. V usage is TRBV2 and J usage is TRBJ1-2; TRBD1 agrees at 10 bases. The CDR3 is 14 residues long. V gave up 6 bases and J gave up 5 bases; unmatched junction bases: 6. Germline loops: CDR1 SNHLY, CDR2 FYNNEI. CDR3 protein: CASRVAGQGYGYTF. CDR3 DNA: TGTGCCAGCAGAGTCGCGGGACAGGGGTATGGCTACACCTTC. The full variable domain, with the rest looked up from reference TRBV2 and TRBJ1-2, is EPEVTQTPSHQVTQMGQEVILRCVPISNHLYFYWYRQILGQKVEFLVSFYNNEISEKSEIFDDQFSVERPDGSNFTLKIRSTKLEDSAMYFCASRVAGQGYGYTFGSGTRLTVV.

CDR3 DNA: TGTGCTAGTGGTTTGAACATCATGAACACTGAAGCTTTCTTT. It translates to CASGLNIMNTEAFF. The V gene is TRBV12-5, the J gene TRBJ1-1; no clear D gene. The CDR3 sequence is 14 residues long. The V gene lost 2 bases and the J gene lost 0 bases, with 7 bases spanning the gap. Germline V lookup: CDR1 LGHNT, CDR2 FRNRAP.

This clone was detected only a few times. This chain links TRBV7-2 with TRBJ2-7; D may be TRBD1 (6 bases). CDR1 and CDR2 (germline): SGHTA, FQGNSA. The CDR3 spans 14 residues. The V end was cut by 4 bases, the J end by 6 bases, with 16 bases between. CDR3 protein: CASSSYPGAGEQYF. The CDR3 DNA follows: TGTGCCAGCAGCTCGTACCCAGGGGCAGGCGAGCAGTACTTC.

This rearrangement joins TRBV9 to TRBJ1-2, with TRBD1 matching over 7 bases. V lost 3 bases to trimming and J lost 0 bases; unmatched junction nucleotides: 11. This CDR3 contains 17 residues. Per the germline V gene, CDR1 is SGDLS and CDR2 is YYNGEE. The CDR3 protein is CASSGYGQVPTNYGYTF. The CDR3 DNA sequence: TGTGCCAGCAGCGGATACGGACAGGTCCCAACTAACTATGGCTACACCTTC. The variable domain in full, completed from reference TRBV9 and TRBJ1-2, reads DSGVTQTPKHLITATGQRVTLRCSPRSGDLSVYWYQQSLDQGLQFLIQYYNGEERAKGNILERFSAQQFPDLHSELNLSSLELGDSALYFCASSGYGQVPTNYGYTFGSGTRLTVV.

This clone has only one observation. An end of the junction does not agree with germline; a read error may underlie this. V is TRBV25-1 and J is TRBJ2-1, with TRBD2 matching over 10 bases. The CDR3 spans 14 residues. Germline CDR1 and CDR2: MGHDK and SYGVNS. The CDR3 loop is CVSRGTSALNEQFF. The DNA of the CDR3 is TGTGTCAGCAGAGGGACTAGCGCTCTTAATGAGCAGTTCTTC.

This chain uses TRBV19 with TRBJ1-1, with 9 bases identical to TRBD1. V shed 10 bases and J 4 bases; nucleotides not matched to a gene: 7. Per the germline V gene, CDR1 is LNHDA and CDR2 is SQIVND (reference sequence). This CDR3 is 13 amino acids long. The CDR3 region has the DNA TGTGCCACCAAACAGGGGGCGGTCACTGAAGCTTTCTTT. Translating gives CATKQGAVTEAFF.

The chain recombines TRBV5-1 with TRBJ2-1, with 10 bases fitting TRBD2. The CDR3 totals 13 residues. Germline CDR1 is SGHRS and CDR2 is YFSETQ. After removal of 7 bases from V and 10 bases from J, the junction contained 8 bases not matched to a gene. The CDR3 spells CASSRLAGKEQFF. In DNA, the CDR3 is TGCGCCAGCTCCCGACTAGCGGGTAAAGAGCAGTTCTTC.

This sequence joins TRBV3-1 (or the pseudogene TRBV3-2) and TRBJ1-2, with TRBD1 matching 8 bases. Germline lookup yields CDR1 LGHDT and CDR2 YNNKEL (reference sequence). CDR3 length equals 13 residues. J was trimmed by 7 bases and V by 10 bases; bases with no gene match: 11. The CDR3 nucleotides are TGTGCCACCACCTCACAGGGGGGGAGTGGCTACACCTTC. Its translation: CATTSQGGSGYTF.